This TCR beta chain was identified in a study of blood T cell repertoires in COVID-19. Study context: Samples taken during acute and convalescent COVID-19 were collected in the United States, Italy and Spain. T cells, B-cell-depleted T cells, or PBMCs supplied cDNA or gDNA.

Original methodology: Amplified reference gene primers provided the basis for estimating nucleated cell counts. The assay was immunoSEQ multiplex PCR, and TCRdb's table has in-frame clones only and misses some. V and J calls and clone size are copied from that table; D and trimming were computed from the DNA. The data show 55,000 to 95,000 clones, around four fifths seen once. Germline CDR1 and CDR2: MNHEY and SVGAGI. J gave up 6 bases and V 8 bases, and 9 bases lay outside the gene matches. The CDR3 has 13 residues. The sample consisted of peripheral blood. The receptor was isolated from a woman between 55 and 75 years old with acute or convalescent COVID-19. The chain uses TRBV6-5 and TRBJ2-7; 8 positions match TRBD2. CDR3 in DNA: TGTGCCAGCTCGGCCCGGGGGGGTTTCGAGCAGTACTTC. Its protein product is CASSARGGFEQYF.